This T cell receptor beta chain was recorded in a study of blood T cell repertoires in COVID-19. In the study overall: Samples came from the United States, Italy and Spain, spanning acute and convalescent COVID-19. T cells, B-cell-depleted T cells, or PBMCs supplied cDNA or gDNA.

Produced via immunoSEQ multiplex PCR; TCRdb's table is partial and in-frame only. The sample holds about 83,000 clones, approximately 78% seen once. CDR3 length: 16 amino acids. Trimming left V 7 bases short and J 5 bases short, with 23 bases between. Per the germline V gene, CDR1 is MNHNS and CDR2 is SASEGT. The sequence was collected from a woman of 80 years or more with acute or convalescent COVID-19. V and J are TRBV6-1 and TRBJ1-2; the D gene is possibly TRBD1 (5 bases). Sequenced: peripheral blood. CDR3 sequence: CASTDGVVGELYGYTF. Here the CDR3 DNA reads TGTGCCAGCACTGATGGGGTGGTAGGGGAACTATATGGCTACACCTTC.